Each of the 9 T cell receptor beta chains below was sequenced from the same sample in a study of spatial heterogeneity in lung cancer. Time point here: sample taken at primary tumor resection. Tumor, nontumor lung or frozen PBMC supplied whole RNA that was sequenced unsorted. MiXCR, run by TCRdb on the 5' RACE reads, gives a single entry per CDR3 protein. Among about 95,000 distinct CDR3 sequences listed, roughly 10% were seen once. The sample in question was PBMCs, obtained at surgery. These TCRs come from a male donor with early-stage non-small cell lung cancer.

This clonotype was found many times. The chain has TRBV24-1 and TRBJ2-5; D assignment may be TRBD1 or TRBD2 (9 bases each). The ends were cut back, 9 bases at V and 5 bases at J, with 18 bases in the middle. The V gene's germline CDR1 is KGHDR and CDR2 SFDVKD. This CDR3 region has 14 residues. CDR3 sequence: CATRASGTGETQYF. As DNA, the CDR3 is TGTGCCACCCGGGCTAGCGGGACAGGGGAGACCCAGTACTTC.

The chain recombines TRBV29-1 with TRBJ2-7, with 7 positions matching TRBD1. V was clipped by 3 bases and J by 6 bases; unmatched bases: 11. The CDR3 sequence is 14 residues long. Germline CDR1 is SQVTM and CDR2 is ANQGSEA. For the CDR3, the DNA is TGCAGCGTTGAGAGACAGGGAAGTTTGGGCGAGCAGTACTTC. Its protein product is CSVERQGSLGEQYF.

The table lists this clonotype with many counts. The rearrangement uses TRBV28 and TRBJ1-5; perhaps TRBD1 as D (5 bases). Per the germline V gene, CDR1 is MDHEN and CDR2 is SYDVKM. Trimming cost V 7 bases and J 0 bases, with 25 bases left between them. This CDR3 has 19 residues. CDR3 coding DNA: TGTGCCAGCAACCTCACCCCGCCGGGGGGGACTTATAGCAATCAGCCCCAGCATTTT. This gives the protein CASNLTPPGGTYSNQPQHF.

This clonotype was seen many times. This chain joins TRBV5-6 and TRBJ2-1, with 8 positions matching TRBD2. With 4 bases clipped from V and 7 bases from J, the junction kept 10 bases outside the gene matches. Germline V gene data show CDR1 as SGHDT and CDR2 as YYEEEE. The CDR3 extends over 15 amino acids. CDR3 sequence (DNA): TGTGCCAGCAGCCCCAAGGGCGGGAGGCTTAATGAGCAGTTCTTC. Encoded protein: CASSPKGGRLNEQFF.

This clonotype was recorded a few times. V usage is TRBV7-2 and J usage is TRBJ2-5, with D uncertain. The CDR3 totals 14 residues. CDR1 SGHTA and CDR2 FQGNSA come from the germline V gene. V was shortened by 4 bases and J by 4 bases, with 13 bases between the two germline ends. The CDR3 reads CASSSRSVGETQYF. The CDR3 DNA reads TGTGCCAGCAGCTCTCGAAGTGTGGGAGAGACCCAGTACTTC.

Ten or more counts support this clonotype. The V call is TRBV14, the J call TRBJ1-2; D gene ambiguous. The length of the CDR3 is 15 residues. Germline values: CDR1 SGHDN, CDR2 FVKESK. Trimming took off 4 bases at V and 6 bases at J, with 18 bases between the two ends. The CDR3 protein is CASSRPGVLPDGYTF. CDR3 coding DNA: TGTGCCAGCAGCCGACCCGGGGTACTCCCGGATGGCTACACCTTC.

This clonotype was observed many times. This rearrangement joins TRBV7-2 to TRBJ2-3; a weak D match, TRBD2 (6 bases). V lost 4 bases and J lost 5, with 19 bases in between. CDR1 SGHTA and CDR2 FQGNSA come from the germline V gene. The CDR3 length is 16 residues. This CDR3 reads CASSSNGGVSEDTQYF. The CDR3 nucleotides are TGTGCCAGCAGCTCGAACGGGGGTGTAAGTGAAGATACGCAGTATTTT.

V usage is TRBV7-9 and J usage is TRBJ1-1; D might be TRBD1 (5 bases). The germline CDR1 and CDR2 sequences are SEHNR and FQNEAQ (reference sequence). V lost 8 bases and J 9 bases, leaving 19 bases between the germline ends. The CDR3 has 13 residues. The CDR3 DNA sequence: TGTGCCAGCCAAACTGATAGACAGAGACAAGCTTTCTTT. Its translation: CASQTDRQRQAFF.

At least ten counts were recorded for this clonotype. This chain uses TRBV5-1 with TRBJ2-7; tentative D call: TRBD1 (5 bases). Germline-derived CDR1 and CDR2 are SGHRS and YFSETQ. V was cut by 4 bases and J by 0 bases, with 8 bases left in between. The CDR3 loop spans 13 amino acids. The CDR3 DNA reads as TGCGCCAGCAGCAGGGGCAGCTCCTACGAGCAGTACTTC. It specifies CASSRGSSYEQYF.